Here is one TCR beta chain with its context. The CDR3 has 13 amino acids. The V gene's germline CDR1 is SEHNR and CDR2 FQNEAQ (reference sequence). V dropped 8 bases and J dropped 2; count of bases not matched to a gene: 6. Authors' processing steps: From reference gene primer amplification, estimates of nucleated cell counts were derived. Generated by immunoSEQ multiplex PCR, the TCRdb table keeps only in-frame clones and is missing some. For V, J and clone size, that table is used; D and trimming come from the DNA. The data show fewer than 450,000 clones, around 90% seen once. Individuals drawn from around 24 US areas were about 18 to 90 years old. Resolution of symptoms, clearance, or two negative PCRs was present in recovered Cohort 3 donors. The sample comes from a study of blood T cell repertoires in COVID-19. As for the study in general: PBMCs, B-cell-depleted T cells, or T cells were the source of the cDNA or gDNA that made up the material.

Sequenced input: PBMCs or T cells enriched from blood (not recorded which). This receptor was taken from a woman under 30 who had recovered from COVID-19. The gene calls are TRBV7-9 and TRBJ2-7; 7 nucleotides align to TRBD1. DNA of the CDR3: TGTGCCAGCCGCCCGGACAGGACCTACGAGCAGTACTTC. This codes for CASRPDRTYEQYF.